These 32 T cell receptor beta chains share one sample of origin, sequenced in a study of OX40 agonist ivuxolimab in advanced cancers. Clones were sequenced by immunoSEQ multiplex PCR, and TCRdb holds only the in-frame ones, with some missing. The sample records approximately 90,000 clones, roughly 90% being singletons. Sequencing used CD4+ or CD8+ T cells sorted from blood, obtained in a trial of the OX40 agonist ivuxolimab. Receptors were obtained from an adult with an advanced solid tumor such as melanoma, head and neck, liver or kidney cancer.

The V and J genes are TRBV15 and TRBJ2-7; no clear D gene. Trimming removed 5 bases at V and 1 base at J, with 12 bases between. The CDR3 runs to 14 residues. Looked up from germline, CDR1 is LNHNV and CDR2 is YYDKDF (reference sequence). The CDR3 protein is CATSQRSGSYEQYF. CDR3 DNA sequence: TGTGCCACCAGCCAGAGATCGGGTTCCTACGAGCAGTACTTC.

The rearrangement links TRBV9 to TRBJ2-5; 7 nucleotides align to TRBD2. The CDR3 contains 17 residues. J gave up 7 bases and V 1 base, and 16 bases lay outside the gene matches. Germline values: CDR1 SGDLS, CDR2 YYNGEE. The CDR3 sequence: CASSVFGDGGGRMTQYF. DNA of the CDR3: TGTGCCAGCAGCGTATTCGGCGATGGGGGGGGTCGGATGACCCAGTACTTC.

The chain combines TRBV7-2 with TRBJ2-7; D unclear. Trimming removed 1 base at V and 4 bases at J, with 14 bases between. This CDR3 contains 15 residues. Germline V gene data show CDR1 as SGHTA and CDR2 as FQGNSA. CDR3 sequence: CASSLDQARLYEQYF. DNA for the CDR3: TGTGCCAGCAGCTTAGACCAGGCTCGACTTTACGAGCAGTACTTC.

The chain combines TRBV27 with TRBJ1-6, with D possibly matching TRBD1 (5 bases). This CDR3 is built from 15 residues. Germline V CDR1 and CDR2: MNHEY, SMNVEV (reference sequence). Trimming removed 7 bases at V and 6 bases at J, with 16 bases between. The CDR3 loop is CASILGGTPNSPLHF. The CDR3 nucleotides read TGTGCCAGCATCCTGGGGGGGACTCCTAATTCACCCCTCCACTTT.

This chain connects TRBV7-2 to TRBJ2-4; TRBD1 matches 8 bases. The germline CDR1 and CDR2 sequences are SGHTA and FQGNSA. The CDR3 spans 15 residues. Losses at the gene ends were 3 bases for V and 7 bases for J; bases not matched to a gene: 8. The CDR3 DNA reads TGTGCCAGCAGCTTCTCAGGGGGCGCAAATAACATTCAGTACTTC. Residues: CASSFSGGANNIQYF. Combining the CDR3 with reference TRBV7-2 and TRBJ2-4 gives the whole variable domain GAGVSQSPSNKVTEKGKDVELRCDPISGHTALYWYRQSLGQGLEFLIYFQGNSAPDKSGLPSDRFSAERTGGSVSTLTIQRTQQEDSAVYLCASSFSGGANNIQYFGAGTRLSVL.

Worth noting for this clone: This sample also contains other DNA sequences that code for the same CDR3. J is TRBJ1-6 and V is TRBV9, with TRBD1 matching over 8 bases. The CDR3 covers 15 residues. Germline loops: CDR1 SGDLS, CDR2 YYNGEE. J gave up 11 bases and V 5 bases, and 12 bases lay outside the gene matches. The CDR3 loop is CASRETTGASAPLHF. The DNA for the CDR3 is TGTGCCAGCAGAGAGACGACAGGGGCGAGCGCACCCCTCCACTTT.

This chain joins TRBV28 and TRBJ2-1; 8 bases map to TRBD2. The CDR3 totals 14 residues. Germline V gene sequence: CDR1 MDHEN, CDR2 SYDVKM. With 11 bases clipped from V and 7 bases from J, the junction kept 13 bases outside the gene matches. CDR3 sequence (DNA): TGTGCCGCACACGGGGGGGCCCGGGCAAATGAGCAGTTCTTC. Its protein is CAAHGGARANEQFF.

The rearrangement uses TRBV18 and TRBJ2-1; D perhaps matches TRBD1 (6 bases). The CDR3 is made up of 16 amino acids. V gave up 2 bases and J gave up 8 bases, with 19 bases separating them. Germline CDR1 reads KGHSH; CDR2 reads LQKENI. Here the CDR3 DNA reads TGTGCCAGCTCACCAGGCTCAGGGACACCTGAGCATGAGCAGTTCTTC. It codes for CASSPGSGTPEHEQFF.

Here the CDR3 reads CASSPRDEQFF. In nucleotides, the CDR3 is TGTGCCAGCAGCCCTAGGGATGAGCAGTTCTTC. V usage is TRBV28 and J usage is TRBJ2-1; D call uncertain. From germline, CDR1 is MDHEN and CDR2 SYDVKM. This CDR3 is 11 amino acids long. The ends were cut back, 6 bases at V and 8 bases at J, with 8 bases in the middle.

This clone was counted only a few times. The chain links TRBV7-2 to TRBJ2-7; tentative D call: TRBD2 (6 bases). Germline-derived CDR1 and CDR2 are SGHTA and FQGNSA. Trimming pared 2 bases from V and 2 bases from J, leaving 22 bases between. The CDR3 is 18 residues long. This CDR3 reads CASSLRVHGQGLTYEQYF. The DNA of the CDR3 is TGTGCCAGCAGCTTAAGAGTCCACGGGCAGGGACTTACCTACGAGCAGTACTTC. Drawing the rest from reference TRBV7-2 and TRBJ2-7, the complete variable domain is GAGVSQSPSNKVTEKGKDVELRCDPISGHTALYWYRQSLGQGLEFLIYFQGNSAPDKSGLPSDRFSAERTGGSVSTLTIQRTQQEDSAVYLCASSLRVHGQGLTYEQYFGPGTRLTVT.

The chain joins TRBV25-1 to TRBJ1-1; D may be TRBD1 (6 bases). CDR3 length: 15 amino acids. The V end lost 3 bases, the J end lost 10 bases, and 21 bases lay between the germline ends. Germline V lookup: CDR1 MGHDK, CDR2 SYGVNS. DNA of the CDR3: TGTGCCAGCAGTGATACAGGGACCGGGTTACTGGTAGCTTTCTTT. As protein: CASSDTGTGLLVAFF.

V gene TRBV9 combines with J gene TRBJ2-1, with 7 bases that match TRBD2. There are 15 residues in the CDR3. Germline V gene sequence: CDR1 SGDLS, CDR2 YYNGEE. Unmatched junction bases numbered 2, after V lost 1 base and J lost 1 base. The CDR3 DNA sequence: TGTGCCAGCAGCGTAAGCGGGATATCCTACAATGAGCAGTTCTTC. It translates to CASSVSGISYNEQFF.

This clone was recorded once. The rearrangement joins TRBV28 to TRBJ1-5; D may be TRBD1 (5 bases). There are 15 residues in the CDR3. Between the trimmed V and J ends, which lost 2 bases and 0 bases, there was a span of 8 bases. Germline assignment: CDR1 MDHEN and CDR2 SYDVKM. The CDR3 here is CASSLRGFSNQPQHF. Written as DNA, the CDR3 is TGTGCCAGCAGTTTAAGGGGATTTAGCAATCAGCCCCAGCATTTT.

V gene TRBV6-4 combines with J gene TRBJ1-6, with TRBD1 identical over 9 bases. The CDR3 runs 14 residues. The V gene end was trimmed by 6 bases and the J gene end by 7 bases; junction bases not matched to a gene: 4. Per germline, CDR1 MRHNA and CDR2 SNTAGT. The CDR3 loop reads CASRGQGRNSPLHF. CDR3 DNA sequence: TGTGCCAGCAGGGGACAGGGTAGGAATTCACCCCTCCACTTT.

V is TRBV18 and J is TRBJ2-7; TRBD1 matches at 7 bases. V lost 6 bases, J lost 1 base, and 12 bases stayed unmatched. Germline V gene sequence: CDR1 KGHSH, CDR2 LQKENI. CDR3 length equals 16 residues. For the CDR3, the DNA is TGTGCCAGCTCCCTATACACTACGGGACAGTCCTACGAGCAGTACTTC. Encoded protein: CASSLYTTGQSYEQYF.

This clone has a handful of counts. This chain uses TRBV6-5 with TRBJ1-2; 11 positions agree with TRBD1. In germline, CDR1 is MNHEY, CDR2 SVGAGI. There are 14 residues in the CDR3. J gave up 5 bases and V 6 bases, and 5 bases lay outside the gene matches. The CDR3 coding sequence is TGTGCCAGCAGACTCGGGACAGGGGGTTATGGCTACACCTTC. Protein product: CASRLGTGGYGYTF.

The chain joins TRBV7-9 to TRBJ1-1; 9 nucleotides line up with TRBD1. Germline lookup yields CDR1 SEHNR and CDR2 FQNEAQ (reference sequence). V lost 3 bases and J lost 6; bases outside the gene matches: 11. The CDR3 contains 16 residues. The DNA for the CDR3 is TGTGCCAGCAGCTTTTTTACCGGACAGGGGATCCCTGAAGCTTTCTTT. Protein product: CASSFFTGQGIPEAFF. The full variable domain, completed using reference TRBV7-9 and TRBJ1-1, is DTGVSQNPRHKITKRGQNVTFRCDPISEHNRLYWYRQTLGQGPEFLTYFQNEAQLEKSRLLSDRFSAERPKGSFSTLEIQRTEQGDSAMYLCASSFFTGQGIPEAFFGQGTRLTVV.

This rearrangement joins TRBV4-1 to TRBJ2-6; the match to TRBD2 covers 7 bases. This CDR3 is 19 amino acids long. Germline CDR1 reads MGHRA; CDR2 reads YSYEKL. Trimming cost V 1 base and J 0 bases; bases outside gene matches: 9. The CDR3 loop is CASSQGSAGQISGANVLTF. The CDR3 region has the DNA TGCGCCAGCAGCCAAGGGTCAGCGGGGCAAATCTCTGGGGCCAACGTCCTGACTTTC.

CDR3 loop: CASTNLGTLGNTIYF. CDR3 in DNA: TGTGCCAGCACCAACCTCGGGACTCTCGGGAACACCATATATTTT. The chain has TRBV28 and TRBJ1-3, with D tentatively TRBD1 (5 bases). Germline CDR1 is MDHEN and CDR2 is SYDVKM. V gave up 7 bases and J gave up 7 bases, with 20 bases separating them. This CDR3 comprises 15 residues.

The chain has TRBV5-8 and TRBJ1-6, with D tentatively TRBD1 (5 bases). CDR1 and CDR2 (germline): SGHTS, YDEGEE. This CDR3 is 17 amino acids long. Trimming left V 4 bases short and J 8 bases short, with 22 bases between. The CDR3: CASSHWGRAGQDSPLHF. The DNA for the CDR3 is TGTGCCAGCAGCCACTGGGGTAGGGCAGGGCAGGATTCACCCCTCCACTTT.

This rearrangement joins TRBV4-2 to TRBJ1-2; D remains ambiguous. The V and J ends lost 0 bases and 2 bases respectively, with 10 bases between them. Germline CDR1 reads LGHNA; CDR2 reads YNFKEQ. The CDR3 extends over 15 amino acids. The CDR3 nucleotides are TGTGCCAGCAGCCAAGAGATTGCGGGAAACTATGGCTACACCTTC. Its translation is CASSQEIAGNYGYTF.

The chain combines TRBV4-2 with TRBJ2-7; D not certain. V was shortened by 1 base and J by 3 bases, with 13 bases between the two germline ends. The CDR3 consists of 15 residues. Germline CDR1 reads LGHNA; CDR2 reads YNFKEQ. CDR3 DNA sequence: TGTGCCAGCAGCCAAGTAGGGAACCGCGTCTACGAGCAGTACTTC. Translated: CASSQVGNRVYEQYF.

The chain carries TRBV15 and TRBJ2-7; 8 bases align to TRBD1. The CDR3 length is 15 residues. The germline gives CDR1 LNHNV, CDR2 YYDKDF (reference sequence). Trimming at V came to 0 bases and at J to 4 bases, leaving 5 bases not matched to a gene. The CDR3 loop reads CATSRDAGGKYEQYF. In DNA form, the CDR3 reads TGTGCCACCAGCAGAGACGCAGGGGGCAAGTACGAGCAGTACTTC.

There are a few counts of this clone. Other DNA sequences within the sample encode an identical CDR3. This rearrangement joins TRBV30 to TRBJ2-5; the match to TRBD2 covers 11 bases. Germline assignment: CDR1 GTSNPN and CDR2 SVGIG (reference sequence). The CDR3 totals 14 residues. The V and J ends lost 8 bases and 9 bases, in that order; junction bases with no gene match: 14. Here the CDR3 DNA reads TGTGCCGTGGGTGGGGCTAGCGGGGGGAAGGCCCAGTACTTC. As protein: CAVGGASGGKAQYF.

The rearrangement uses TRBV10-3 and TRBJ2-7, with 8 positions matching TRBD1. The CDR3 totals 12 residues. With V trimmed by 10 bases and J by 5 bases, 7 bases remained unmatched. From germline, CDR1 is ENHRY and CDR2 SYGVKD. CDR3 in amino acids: CATSYRGNEQYF. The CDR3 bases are TGTGCCACCTCTTACAGGGGGAACGAGCAGTACTTC.

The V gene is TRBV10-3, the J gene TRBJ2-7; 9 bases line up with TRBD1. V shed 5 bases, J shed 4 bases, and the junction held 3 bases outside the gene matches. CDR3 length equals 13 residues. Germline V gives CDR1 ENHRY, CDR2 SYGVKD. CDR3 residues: CAISRDRVYEQYF. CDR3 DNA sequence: TGTGCCATCAGTCGGGACAGGGTTTACGAGCAGTACTTC.

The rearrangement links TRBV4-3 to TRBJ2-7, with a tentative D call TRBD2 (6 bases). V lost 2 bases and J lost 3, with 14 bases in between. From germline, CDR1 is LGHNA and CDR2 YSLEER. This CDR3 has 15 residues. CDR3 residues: CASSQRGAGNYEQYF. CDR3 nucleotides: TGCGCCAGCAGCCAAAGGGGTGCGGGGAACTACGAGCAGTACTTC.

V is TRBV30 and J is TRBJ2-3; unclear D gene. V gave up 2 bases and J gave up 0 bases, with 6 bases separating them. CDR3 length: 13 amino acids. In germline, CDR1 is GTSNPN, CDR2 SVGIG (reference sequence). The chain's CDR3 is CAWSPRSTDTQYF. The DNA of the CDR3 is TGTGCCTGGAGTCCCCGGAGCACAGATACGCAGTATTTT.

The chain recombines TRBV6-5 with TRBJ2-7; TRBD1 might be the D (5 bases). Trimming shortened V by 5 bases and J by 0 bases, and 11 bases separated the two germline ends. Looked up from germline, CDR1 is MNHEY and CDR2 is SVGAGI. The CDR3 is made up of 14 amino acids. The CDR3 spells CASSQIGDSYEQYF. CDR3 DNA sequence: TGTGCCAGCAGTCAAATAGGGGACTCCTACGAGCAGTACTTC.

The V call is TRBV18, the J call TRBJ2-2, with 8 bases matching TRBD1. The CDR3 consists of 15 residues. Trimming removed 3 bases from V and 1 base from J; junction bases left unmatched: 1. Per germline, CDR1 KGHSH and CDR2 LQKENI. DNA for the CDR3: TGTGCCAGCTCACCGGGACAGGAGAACACCGGGGAGCTGTTTTTT. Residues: CASSPGQENTGELFF.

The CDR3 DNA follows: TGTGCCAGCAGCGGCGAGGGGGTCAACAATGAGCAGTTCTTC. It encodes CASSGEGVNNEQFF. V usage is TRBV11-3 and J usage is TRBJ2-1, with D perhaps TRBD1 (6 bases). CDR3 length: 14 amino acids. Trimming removed 5 bases from V and 5 bases from J, with 13 bases in between. Germline assignment: CDR1 SGHNT and CDR2 YENEEA.

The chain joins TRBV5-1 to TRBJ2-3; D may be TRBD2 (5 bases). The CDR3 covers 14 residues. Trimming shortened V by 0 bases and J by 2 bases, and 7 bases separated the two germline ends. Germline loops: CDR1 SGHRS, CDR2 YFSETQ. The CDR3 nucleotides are TGCGCCAGCAGCTTGGGGACTCCCACAGATACGCAGTATTTT. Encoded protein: CASSLGTPTDTQYF.